Listed below are T cell receptor beta chains from one sample, sequenced in a study of T cells in Graves' hyperthyroidism and ophthalmopathy. MiXCR, applied by TCRdb to the multiplex PCR reads, yields one record per CDR3 protein. The table has fewer than 900,000 distinct CDR3 sequences, roughly 17% seen once. The sequenced sample was blood. The receptors originated from a man aged 18 to 35 with Graves' hyperthyroidism. The CDR3 runs from the conserved cysteine through the conserved F or W. A D gene is named only where the DNA matches it firmly. Clone size appears in some rows only: once, few, many, or a class for an expanded clone.

d_call: TRBD2; clone_size: many; j_call: TRBJ2-7; v_call: TRBV12-3/TRBV12-4; cdr3_aa: CASSWTSGNYEQYF; cdr3_nt: TGTGCCAGCAGTTGGACTAGCGGGAACTACGAGCAGTACTTC
d_call: TRBD2; clone_size: many; j_call: TRBJ2-1; v_call: TRBV12-3/TRBV12-4; cdr3_aa: CASSPGGGGPYNEQFF; cdr3_nt: TGTGCCAGCAGCCCTGGGGGGGGAGGGCCCTACAATGAGCAGTTCTTC
d_call: TRBD1; clone_size: NA; j_call: TRBJ1-2; v_call: TRBV18; cdr3_aa: CASSLSSGGYGYTF; cdr3_nt: TGTGCCAGCTCACTTTCGTCAGGGGGCTATGGCTACACCTTC
d_call: NA; clone_size: NA; j_call: TRBJ2-6; v_call: TRBV7-9; cdr3_aa: CASSRGFSGANVLTF; cdr3_nt: TGTGCCAGCAGCCGAGGCTTCTCTGGGGCCAACGTCCTGACTTTC
d_call: NA; clone_size: few; j_call: TRBJ2-7; v_call: TRBV6-1; cdr3_aa: CASSETGTPTYEQYF; cdr3_nt: TGTGCCAGCAGTGAAACCGGGACCCCGACCTACGAGCAGTACTTC
d_call: NA; clone_size: many; j_call: TRBJ2-7; v_call: TRBV11-3; cdr3_aa: CASSPWGGDHEQYF; cdr3_nt: TGTGCCAGCAGCCCGTGGGGTGGGGACCACGAGCAGTACTTC
d_call: NA; clone_size: many; j_call: TRBJ2-3; v_call: TRBV10-3; cdr3_aa: CAIGGFSSDTQYF; cdr3_nt: TGTGCCATCGGGGGGTTTTCGTCGGATACGCAGTATTTT
d_call: NA; clone_size: many; j_call: TRBJ2-3; v_call: TRBV5-1; cdr3_aa: CASSFGSLTDTQYF; cdr3_nt: TGCGCCAGCAGCTTCGGTTCCCTCACAGATACGCAGTATTTT
d_call: NA; clone_size: many; j_call: TRBJ2-7; v_call: TRBV30; cdr3_aa: CAWSVQSAGHYSYEQYF; cdr3_nt: TGTGCCTGGAGTGTACAATCGGCGGGACATTACTCCTACGAGCAGTACTTC
d_call: NA; clone_size: few; j_call: TRBJ2-1; v_call: TRBV18; cdr3_aa: CASSPFSRSYNEQFF; cdr3_nt: TGTGCCAGCTCACCATTCAGCCGATCCTACAATGAGCAGTTCTTC
d_call: TRBD2; clone_size: many; j_call: TRBJ2-5; v_call: TRBV7-2; cdr3_aa: CASSSSGGETQYF; cdr3_nt: TGTGCCAGCAGCTCTAGCGGGGGAGAGACCCAGTACTTC
d_call: NA; clone_size: few; j_call: TRBJ1-5; v_call: TRBV6-2/TRBV6-3; cdr3_aa: CASSYFNQPQHF; cdr3_nt: TGTGCCAGCAGTTACTTTAATCAGCCCCAGCATTTT
d_call: TRBD2; clone_size: many; j_call: TRBJ2-5; v_call: TRBV7-2; cdr3_aa: CASSPRLADLQETQYF; cdr3_nt: TGTGCCAGCAGCCCAAGACTAGCGGACCTACAAGAGACCCAGTACTTC
d_call: NA; clone_size: NA; j_call: TRBJ1-1; v_call: TRBV20-1; cdr3_aa: CSARLQRGGKAFF; cdr3_nt: TGCAGTGCTAGACTCCAACGGGGGGGGAAGGCTTTCTTT
d_call: TRBD1; clone_size: many; j_call: TRBJ1-1; v_call: TRBV6-6; cdr3_aa: CASSYSGQLNTEAFF; cdr3_nt: TGTGCCAGCAGTTACTCGGGACAGCTGAACACTGAAGCTTTCTTT
d_call: NA; clone_size: many; j_call: TRBJ2-1; v_call: TRBV30; cdr3_aa: CAWEGGPSSYNEQFF; cdr3_nt: TGTGCCTGGGAGGGGGGACCCAGCTCCTACAATGAGCAGTTCTTC
d_call: TRBD2; clone_size: few; j_call: TRBJ2-3; v_call: TRBV20-1; cdr3_aa: CSVPSGIADTQYF; cdr3_nt: TGCAGTGTCCCTAGCGGGATAGCAGATACGCAGTATTTT
d_call: TRBD2; clone_size: few; j_call: TRBJ2-1; v_call: TRBV7-3; cdr3_aa: CASSLIAGLNNEQFF; cdr3_nt: TGTGCCAGCAGCCTCATAGCGGGCCTTAACAATGAGCAGTTCTTC
d_call: TRBD2; clone_size: NA; j_call: TRBJ2-1; v_call: TRBV20-1; cdr3_aa: CSALRLAGRSREQFF; cdr3_nt: TGCAGTGCGCTAAGACTAGCGGGTCGTTCCCGTGAGCAGTTCTTC
d_call: NA; clone_size: many; j_call: TRBJ2-5; v_call: TRBV11-2; cdr3_aa: CASSLGGTRVQETQYF; cdr3_nt: TGTGCCAGCAGCTTAGGCGGGACGCGTGTACAAGAGACCCAGTACTTC
d_call: NA; clone_size: NA; j_call: TRBJ1-2; v_call: TRBV28; cdr3_aa: CASSSPPGGRAHGYTF; cdr3_nt: TGTGCCAGCAGTAGCCCCCCGGGAGGGAGAGCGCACGGCTACACCTTC
d_call: NA; clone_size: many; j_call: TRBJ2-3; v_call: TRBV5-1; cdr3_aa: CASSSNYFLSADTQYF; cdr3_nt: TGCGCCAGCAGCTCTAATTACTTCCTGTCCGCAGATACGCAGTATTTT
d_call: NA; clone_size: many; j_call: TRBJ2-1; v_call: TRBV2; cdr3_aa: CASSESFYNEQFF; cdr3_nt: TGTGCCAGCAGTGAGAGCTTCTACAATGAGCAGTTCTTC
d_call: TRBD1; clone_size: few; j_call: TRBJ2-5; v_call: TRBV27; cdr3_aa: CASSSGGRGTQYF; cdr3_nt: TGTGCCAGCAGTTCAGGGGGCCGGGGGACCCAGTACTTC
d_call: NA; clone_size: NA; j_call: TRBJ2-3; v_call: TRBV5-1; cdr3_aa: CASSFTGTFDTQYF; cdr3_nt: TGCGCCAGCAGCTTTACCGGGACATTTGATACGCAGTATTTT